Below, 12 T cell receptor beta chains from the same sample are listed, as sequenced in a study of shared clonotypes between healthy human individuals (dated by TCRdb to 2018 to 2020). The protocol used for the library was the immunoSEQ multiplex PCR assay. TCRdb took this table from immuneACCESS and kept in-frame rearrangements with V and J called. Such tables lack part of the clones; where checked against another copy, unresolved V genes explain under half of the gap, and the rest is unexplained. This sample has around 2.5 million clones in its table, and 90% to 95% of those were observed once. The ten largest clones add up to roughly 0.39% of the sample. Sequenced material: naive CD4+ T cells from PBMCs. Explained via the paper, the cell subset or site label denotes: CD45RA+ positively selected. The origin of the receptors is a man aged 18 to 30 in good health. Some clones in this sample may be carry-over from other donors' samples.

The chain uses TRBV18 and TRBJ1-5; D is unclear. Germline CDR1 is KGHSH and CDR2 is LQKENI. The CDR3 contains 16 residues. Trimming took 1 base from V and 3 from J, leaving 13 bases between them. CDR3 coding DNA: TGTGCCAGCTCACCACAGGCCCCCTATGACAATCAGCCCCAGCATTTT. It translates to CASSPQAPYDNQPQHF.

The chain carries TRBV11-2 and TRBJ2-3, with 9 nucleotides matching TRBD1. The CDR3 loop spans 18 amino acids. Germline loops: CDR1 SGHAT, CDR2 FQNNGV. After removal of 6 bases from V and 0 bases from J, the junction contained 13 bases not matched to a gene. The CDR3 nucleotides are TGTGCCAGCAGTACGGGACAGGGAACCTCCTTTAGCACAGATACGCAGTATTTT. Protein sequence: CASSTGQGTSFSTDTQYF. The full variable domain, rest sourced from reference TRBV11-2 and TRBJ2-3, is EAGVAQSPRYKIIEKRQSVAFWCNPISGHATLYWYQQILGQGPKLLIQFQNNGVVDDSQLPKDRFSAERLKGVDSTLKIQPAKLEDSAVYLCASSTGQGTSFSTDTQYFGPGTRLTVL.

The V call is TRBV2, the J call TRBJ1-5; D is unclear. The germline V gene encodes CDR1 SNHLY and CDR2 FYNNEI. The CDR3 totals 17 residues. Trimming left V 5 bases short and J 0 bases short, with 17 bases between. The CDR3 DNA reads TGTGCCAGCAGTCAACTGATCGGACGTAATAGCAATCAGCCCCAGCATTTT. Residues: CASSQLIGRNSNQPQHF.

The CDR3 nucleotides are TGTGCCAGCAGCTTAGAGGCGCAGGGGAGGCCAGATACGCAGTATTTT. This gives the protein CASSLEAQGRPDTQYF. The V and J genes are TRBV11-3 and TRBJ2-3; D might be TRBD1 or TRBD2, each matching 6 bases. The CDR3 runs 16 residues. Trimming removed 0 bases from V and 4 bases from J, with 14 bases in between. From germline, CDR1 is SGHNT and CDR2 YENEEA.

The chain is built from TRBV15 and TRBJ2-6, with D unresolved. The V gene's germline CDR1 is LNHNV and CDR2 YYDKDF (reference sequence). V was trimmed by 0 bases and J by 0 bases, leaving 15 bases between them. The CDR3 consists of 19 residues. The CDR3 reads CATSRDHRVLSSGANVLTF. The CDR3 DNA reads TGTGCCACCAGCAGAGATCATAGGGTTTTGAGCTCTGGGGCCAACGTCCTGACTTTC.

The chain employs TRBV7-2 and TRBJ2-7, with a tentative D call TRBD2 (6 bases). This CDR3 is 15 amino acids long. The V end lost 1 base, the J end lost 2 bases, and 12 bases lay between the germline ends. The germline V gene encodes CDR1 SGHTA and CDR2 FQGNSA. CDR3 coding DNA: TGTGCCAGCAGCTTAGGGGTCAGGGAGGCCTACGAGCAGTACTTC. Its protein product is CASSLGVREAYEQYF.

This chain uses TRBV5-1 with TRBJ2-7; the match to TRBD1 covers 8 bases. This CDR3 is 14 amino acids long. Germline V lookup: CDR1 SGHRS, CDR2 YFSETQ. Trimming cost V 0 bases and J 6 bases; bases outside gene matches: 5. CDR3 in amino acids: CASSLGGTGAEQYF. The CDR3 DNA follows: TGCGCCAGCAGCTTGGGGGGGACAGGTGCCGAGCAGTACTTC.

The count of this clone is one. This rearrangement joins TRBV7-9 to TRBJ1-1; 10 bases are a match to TRBD1. CDR3 size: 15 residues. J lost 0 bases, V lost 5 bases, and 3 bases had no gene match. Germline assignment: CDR1 SEHNR and CDR2 FQNEAQ (reference sequence). CDR3 loop: CASSLTGGLNTEAFF. For the CDR3, the DNA is TGTGCCAGCAGCCTGACAGGGGGCCTGAACACTGAAGCTTTCTTT.

This chain uses TRBV10-1 with TRBJ2-3; weak D call: TRBD2 (5 bases). In germline, CDR1 is WNHNN, CDR2 SYGVQD (reference sequence). V was clipped by 4 bases and J by 5 bases, with 13 bases between them. The CDR3 length is 14 residues. Written as DNA, the CDR3 is TGCGCCAGCAGTGGTGGGAGCCGAGGAGATACGCAGTATTTT. The encoded protein is CASSGGSRGDTQYF.

This chain uses TRBV2 with TRBJ2-1, with D perhaps matching TRBD2 (5 bases). The V end lost 6 bases, the J end lost 2 bases, and 8 bases lay between the germline ends. Germline values: CDR1 SNHLY, CDR2 FYNNEI. CDR3 length equals 13 residues. CDR3 in amino acids: CASRDGTYNEQFF. DNA of the CDR3: TGTGCCAGCAGGGACGGGACCTACAATGAGCAGTTCTTC.

The CDR3 region is CASSGGSSAKYQETQYF. CDR3 nucleotide sequence: TGCGCCAGCAGTGGTGGGTCTAGCGCTAAGTACCAAGAGACCCAGTACTTC. The V and J genes are TRBV5-1 and TRBJ2-5, with D possibly being TRBD2 (6 bases). CDR1 and CDR2 from the germline V gene are SGHRS and YFSETQ. Trimming took 5 bases from V and 0 from J, leaving 20 bases between them. The CDR3 is made up of 17 amino acids.

V and J are TRBV10-3 and TRBJ2-7, with 8 bases that match TRBD1. Germline CDR1 reads ENHRY; CDR2 reads SYGVKD. The CDR3 sequence is 14 residues long. Germline trimming cut 7 bases from V and 6 bases from J; bases unmatched to any gene: 11. CDR3 bases: TGTGCCATCAAATCAACAGGGGGATTAGGCGAGCAGTACTTC. Protein sequence: CAIKSTGGLGEQYF.